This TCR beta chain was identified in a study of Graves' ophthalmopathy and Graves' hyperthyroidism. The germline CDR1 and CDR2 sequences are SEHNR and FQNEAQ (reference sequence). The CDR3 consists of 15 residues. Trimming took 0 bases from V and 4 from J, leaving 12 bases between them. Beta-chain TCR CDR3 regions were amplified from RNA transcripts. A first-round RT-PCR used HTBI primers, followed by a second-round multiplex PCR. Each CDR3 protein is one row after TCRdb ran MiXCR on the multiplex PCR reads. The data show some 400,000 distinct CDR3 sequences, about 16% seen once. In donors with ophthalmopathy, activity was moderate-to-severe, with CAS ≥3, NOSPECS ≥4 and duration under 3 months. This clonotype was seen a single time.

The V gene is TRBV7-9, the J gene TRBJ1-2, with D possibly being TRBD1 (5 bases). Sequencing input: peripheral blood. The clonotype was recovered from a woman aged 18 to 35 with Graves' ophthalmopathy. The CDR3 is CASSLASGRSYGYTF. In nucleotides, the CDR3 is TGTGCCAGCAGCTTAGCGTCAGGGCGAAGCTATGGCTACACCTTC.